Below, 4 T cell receptor beta chains from the same sample are listed, as sequenced in a study of identifying expanded T cells in peripheral blood (dated by TCRdb to the late 2010s). Library preparation was by the immunoSEQ multiplex PCR assay. In its TCRdb copy, this immuneACCESS table keeps in-frame sequences only and misses some clones. Where compared with another copy, unresolved V genes explain less than half of these, and the others have no known cause. For this sample there are 85,000 to 90,000 clones; around 86% appear just once. The ten largest make up around 5.2% of the sample. Material for sequencing was blood. The receptors shown here come from a person aged 18 to 75 in good health.

This clone has only one observation. The genes are TRBV10-3 and TRBJ2-1; no reliable D call. Trimming removed 0 bases from V and 5 bases from J, with 14 bases in between. CDR1 and CDR2 from the germline V gene are ENHRY and SYGVKD. The length of the CDR3 is 16 residues. CDR3 loop: CAISESVPYSDNEQFF. CDR3 nucleotides: TGTGCCATCAGTGAGTCGGTCCCTTACAGCGACAATGAGCAGTTCTTC.

The CDR3 loop reads CASSSGYNSPLHF. The CDR3, as DNA: TGCGCCAGCAGTTCAGGATATAATTCACCCCTCCACTTT. The chain links TRBV10-1 to TRBJ1-6; D uncertain. The CDR3 runs 13 residues. Trimming shortened V by 5 bases and J by 4 bases, and 6 bases separated the two germline ends. Germline V gives CDR1 WNHNN, CDR2 SYGVQD (reference sequence).

The V and J genes are TRBV5-1 and TRBJ2-1; TRBD2 aligns across 7 bases. Trimming took 5 bases from V and 0 from J; bases not matched to a gene: 8. The length of the CDR3 is 16 residues. Per germline, CDR1 SGHRS and CDR2 YFSETQ. The CDR3 nucleotides are TGCGCCAGCAGGGGGGAGGGCCGTAGCTCCTACAATGAGCAGTTCTTC. It specifies CASRGEGRSSYNEQFF.

The table lists this clone with a count of one. The genes are TRBV2 and TRBJ1-1; possible D gene TRBD1, 5 bases. The CDR3 extends over 14 amino acids. Trimming left V 7 bases short and J 1 base short, with 13 bases between. Germline CDR1 and CDR2: SNHLY and FYNNEI. The CDR3 sequence is CASTQGFTNTEAFF. The CDR3 DNA follows: TGTGCCAGCACCCAGGGTTTTACGAACACTGAAGCTTTCTTT.